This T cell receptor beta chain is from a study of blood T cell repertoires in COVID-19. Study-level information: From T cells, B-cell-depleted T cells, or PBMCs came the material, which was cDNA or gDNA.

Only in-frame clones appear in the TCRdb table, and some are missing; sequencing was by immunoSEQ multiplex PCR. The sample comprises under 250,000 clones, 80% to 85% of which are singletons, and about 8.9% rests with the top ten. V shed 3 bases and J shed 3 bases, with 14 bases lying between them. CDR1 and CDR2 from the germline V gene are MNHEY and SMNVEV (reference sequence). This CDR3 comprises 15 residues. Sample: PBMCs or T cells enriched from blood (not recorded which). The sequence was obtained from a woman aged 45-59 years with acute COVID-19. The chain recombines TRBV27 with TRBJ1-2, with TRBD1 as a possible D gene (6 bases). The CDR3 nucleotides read TGTGCCAGCAGTTTTTCAGGGGCGCAGGACTATGGCTACACCTTC. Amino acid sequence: CASSFSGAQDYGYTF.